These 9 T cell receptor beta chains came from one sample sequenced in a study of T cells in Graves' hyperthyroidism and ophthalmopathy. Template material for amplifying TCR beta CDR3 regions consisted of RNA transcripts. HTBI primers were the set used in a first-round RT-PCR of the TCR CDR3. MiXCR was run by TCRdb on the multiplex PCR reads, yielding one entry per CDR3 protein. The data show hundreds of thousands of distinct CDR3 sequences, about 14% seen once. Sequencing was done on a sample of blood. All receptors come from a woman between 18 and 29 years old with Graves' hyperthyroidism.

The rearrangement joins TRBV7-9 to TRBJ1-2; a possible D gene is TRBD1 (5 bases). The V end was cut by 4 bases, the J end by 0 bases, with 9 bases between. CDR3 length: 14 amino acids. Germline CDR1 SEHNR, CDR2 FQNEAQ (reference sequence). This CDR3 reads CASSSGQPNYGYTF. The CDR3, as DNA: TGTGCCAGCAGCTCAGGACAACCTAACTATGGCTACACCTTC.

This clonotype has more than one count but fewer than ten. The CDR3 DNA sequence: TGTGCCAGCAGAGGTGGGCCCGGTTTTAACTATGGCTACACCTTC. Protein: CASRGGPGFNYGYTF. The chain has TRBV12-3 or TRBV12-4 and TRBJ1-2; unclear D gene. V was trimmed by 6 bases and J by 1 base, leaving 15 bases between them. This CDR3 comprises 15 residues.

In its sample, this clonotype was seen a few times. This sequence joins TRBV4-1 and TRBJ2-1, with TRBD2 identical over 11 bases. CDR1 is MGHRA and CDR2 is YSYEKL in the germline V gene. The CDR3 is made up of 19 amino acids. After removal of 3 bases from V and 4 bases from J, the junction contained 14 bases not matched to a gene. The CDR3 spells CASSQEPSLTSGNYNEQFF. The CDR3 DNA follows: TGCGCCAGCAGCCAGGAACCCTCCTTGACTAGCGGGAATTACAATGAGCAGTTCTTC.

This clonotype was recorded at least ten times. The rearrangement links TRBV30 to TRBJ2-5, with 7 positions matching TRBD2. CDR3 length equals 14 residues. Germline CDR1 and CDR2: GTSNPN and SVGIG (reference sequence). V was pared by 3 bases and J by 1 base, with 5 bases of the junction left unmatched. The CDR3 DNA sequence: TGTGCCTGGAGGGGGCCTAGCGGCCAAGAGACCCAGTACTTC. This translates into CAWRGPSGQETQYF.

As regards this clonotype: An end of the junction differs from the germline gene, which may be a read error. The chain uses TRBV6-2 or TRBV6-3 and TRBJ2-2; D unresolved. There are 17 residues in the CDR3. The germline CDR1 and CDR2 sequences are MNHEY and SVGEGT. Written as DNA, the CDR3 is TGTGCCACCAGTGATTTACGGACGGATCTACACACCGGGGAGCTGTTTTTT. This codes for CATSDLRTDLHTGELFF.

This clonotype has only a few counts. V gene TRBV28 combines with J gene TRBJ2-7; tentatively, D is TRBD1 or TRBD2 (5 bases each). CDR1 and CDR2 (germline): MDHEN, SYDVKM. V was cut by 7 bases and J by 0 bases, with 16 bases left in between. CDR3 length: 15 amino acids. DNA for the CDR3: TGTGCCAGCACCCCCAGTCGGGACGGCTCCTACGAGCAGTACTTC. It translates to CASTPSRDGSYEQYF.

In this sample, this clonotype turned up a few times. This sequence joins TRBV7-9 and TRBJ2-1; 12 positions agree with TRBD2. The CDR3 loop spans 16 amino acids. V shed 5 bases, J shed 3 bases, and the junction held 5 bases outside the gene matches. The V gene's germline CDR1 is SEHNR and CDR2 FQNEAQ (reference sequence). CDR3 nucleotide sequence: TGTGCCAGCAGCAGACGGACTAGCGGGATCTACAATGAGCAGTTCTTC. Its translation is CASSRRTSGIYNEQFF.

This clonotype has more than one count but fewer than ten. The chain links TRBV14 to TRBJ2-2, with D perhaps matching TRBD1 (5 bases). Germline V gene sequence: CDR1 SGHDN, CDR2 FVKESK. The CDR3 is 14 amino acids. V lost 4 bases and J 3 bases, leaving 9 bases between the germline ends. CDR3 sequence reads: CASSPTRDTGELFF. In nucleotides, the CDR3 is TGTGCCAGCAGCCCAACCAGGGACACCGGGGAGCTGTTTTTT.

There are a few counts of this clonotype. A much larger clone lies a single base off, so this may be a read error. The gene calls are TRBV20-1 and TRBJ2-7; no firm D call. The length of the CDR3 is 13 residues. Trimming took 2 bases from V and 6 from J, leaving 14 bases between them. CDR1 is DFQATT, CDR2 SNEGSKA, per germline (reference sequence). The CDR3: CSARPKLNTEQYF. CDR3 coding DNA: TGCAGTGCTAGACCTAAGCTCAATACCGAGCAGTACTTC.